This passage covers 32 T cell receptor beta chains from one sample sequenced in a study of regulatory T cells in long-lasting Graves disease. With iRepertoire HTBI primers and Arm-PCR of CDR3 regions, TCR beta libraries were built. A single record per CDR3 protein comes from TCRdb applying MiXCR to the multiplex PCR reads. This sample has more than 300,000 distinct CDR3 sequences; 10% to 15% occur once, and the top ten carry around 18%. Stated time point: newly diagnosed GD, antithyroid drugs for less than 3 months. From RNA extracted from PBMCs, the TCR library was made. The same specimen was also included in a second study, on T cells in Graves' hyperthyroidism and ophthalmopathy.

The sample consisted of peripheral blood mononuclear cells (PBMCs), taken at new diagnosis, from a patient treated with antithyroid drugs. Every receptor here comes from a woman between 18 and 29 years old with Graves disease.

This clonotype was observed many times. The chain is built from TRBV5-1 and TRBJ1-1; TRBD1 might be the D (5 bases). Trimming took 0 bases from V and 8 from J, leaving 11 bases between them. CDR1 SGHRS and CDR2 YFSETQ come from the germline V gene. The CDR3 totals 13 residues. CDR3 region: CASSLGQPQEAFF. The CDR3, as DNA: TGCGCCAGCAGCTTGGGACAGCCACAAGAAGCTTTCTTT. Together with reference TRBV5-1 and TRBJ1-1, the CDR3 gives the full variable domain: KAGVTQTPRYLIKTRGQQVTLSCSPISGHRSVSWYQQTPGQGLQFLFEYFSETQRNKGNFPGRFSGRQFSNSRSEMNVSTLELGDSALYLCASSLGQPQEAFFGQGTRLTVV.

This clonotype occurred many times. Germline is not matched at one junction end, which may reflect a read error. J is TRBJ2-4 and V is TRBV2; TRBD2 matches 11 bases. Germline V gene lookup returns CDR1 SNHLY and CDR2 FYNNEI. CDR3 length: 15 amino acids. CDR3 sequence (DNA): TGTGCCTGCAGAGTAGCGGGGGGGCTTCAAAACATTCAGTACTTC. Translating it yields CACRVAGGLQNIQYF.

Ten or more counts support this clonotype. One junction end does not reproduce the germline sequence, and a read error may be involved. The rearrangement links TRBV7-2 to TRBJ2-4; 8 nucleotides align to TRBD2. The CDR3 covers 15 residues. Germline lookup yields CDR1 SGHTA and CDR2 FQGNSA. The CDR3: CASSPGALAGNSLFF. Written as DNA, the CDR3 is TGTGCCAGCAGCCCAGGGGCCTTAGCGGGAAACTCTCTGTTCTTC.

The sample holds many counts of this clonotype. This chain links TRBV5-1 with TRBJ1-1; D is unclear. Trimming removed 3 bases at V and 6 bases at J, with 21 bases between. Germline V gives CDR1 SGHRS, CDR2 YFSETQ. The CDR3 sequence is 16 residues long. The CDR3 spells CASSSTTNSRASEAFF. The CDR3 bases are TGCGCCAGCAGCTCGACCACGAACAGTAGGGCATCTGAAGCTTTCTTT. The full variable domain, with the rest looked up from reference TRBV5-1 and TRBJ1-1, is KAGVTQTPRYLIKTRGQQVTLSCSPISGHRSVSWYQQTPGQGLQFLFEYFSETQRNKGNFPGRFSGRQFSNSRSEMNVSTLELGDSALYLCASSSTTNSRASEAFFGQGTRLTVV.

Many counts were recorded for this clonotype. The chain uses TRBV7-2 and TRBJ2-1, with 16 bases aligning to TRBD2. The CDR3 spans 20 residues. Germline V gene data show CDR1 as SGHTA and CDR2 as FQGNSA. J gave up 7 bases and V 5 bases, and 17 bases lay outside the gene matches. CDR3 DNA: TGTGCCAGCAGCCCCGGGACTAGCGGGGGGGCCTCCTCGGTGATTAATGAGCAGTTCTTC. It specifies CASSPGTSGGASSVINEQFF.

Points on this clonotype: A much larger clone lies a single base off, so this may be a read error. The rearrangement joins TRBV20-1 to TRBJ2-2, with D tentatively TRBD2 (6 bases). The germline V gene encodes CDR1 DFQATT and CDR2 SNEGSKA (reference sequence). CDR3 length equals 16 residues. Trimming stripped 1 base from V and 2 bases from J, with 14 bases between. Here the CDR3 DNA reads TGCAGTGCTAGAGTAGGTGATAGCGGTAACACCGGGGAGCTGTTTTTT. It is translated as CSARVGDSGNTGELFF.

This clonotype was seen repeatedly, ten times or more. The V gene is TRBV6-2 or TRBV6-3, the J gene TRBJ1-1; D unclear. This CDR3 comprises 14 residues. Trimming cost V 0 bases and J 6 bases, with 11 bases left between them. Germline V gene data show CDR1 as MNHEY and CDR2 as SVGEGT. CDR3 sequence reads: CASSYSEARAEAFF. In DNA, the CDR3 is TGTGCCAGCAGTTACTCAGAGGCGAGGGCTGAAGCTTTCTTT.

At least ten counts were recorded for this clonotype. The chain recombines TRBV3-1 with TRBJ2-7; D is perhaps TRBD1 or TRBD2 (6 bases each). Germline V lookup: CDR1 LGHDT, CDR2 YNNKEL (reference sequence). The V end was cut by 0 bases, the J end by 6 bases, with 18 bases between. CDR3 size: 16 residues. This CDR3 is CASSQDPGGGSFEQYF. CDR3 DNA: TGTGCCAGCAGCCAAGATCCCGGAGGGGGAAGCTTCGAGCAGTACTTC.

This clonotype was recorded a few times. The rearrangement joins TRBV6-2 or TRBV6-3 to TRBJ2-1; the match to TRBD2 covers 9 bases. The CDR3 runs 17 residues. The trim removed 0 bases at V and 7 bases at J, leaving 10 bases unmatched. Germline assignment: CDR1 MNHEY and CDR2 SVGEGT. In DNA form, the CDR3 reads TGTGCCAGCAGTTACTCTGCTAGCGGGGCGGTTATTAATGAGCAGTTCTTC. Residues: CASSYSASGAVINEQFF.

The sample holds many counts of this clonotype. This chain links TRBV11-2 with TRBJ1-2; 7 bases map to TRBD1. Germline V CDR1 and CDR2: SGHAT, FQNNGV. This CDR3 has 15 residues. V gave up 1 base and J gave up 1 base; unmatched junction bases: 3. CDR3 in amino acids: CASSLGTGVNYGYTF. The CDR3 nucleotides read TGTGCCAGCAGCTTAGGTACAGGGGTTAACTATGGCTACACCTTC.

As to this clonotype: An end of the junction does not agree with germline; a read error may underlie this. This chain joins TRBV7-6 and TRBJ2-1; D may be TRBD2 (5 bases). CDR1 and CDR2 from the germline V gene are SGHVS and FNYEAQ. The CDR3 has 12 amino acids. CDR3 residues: CASSPTGNERFF. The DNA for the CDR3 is TGTGCCAGCAGCCCAACGGGAAATGAGCGGTTCTTC.

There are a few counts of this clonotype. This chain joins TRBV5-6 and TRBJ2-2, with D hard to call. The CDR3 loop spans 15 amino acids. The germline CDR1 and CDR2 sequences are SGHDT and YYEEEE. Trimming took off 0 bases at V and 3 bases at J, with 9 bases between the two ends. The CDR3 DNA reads TGTGCCAGCAGCTTGGGAGCCGTATACACCGGGGAGCTGTTTTTT. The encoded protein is CASSLGAVYTGELFF.

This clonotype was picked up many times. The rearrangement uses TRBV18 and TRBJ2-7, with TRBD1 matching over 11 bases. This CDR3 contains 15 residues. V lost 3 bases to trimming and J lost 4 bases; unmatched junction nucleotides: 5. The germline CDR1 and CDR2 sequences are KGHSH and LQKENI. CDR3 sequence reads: CASSPAGQGDYEQYF. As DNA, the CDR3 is TGTGCCAGCTCACCTGCGGGACAGGGGGATTACGAGCAGTACTTC.

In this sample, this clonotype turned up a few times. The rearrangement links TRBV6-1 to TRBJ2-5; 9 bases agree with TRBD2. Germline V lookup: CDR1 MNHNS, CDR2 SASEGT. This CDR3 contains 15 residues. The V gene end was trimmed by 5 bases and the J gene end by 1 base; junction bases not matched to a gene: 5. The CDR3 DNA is TGTGCCAGCAGTCTCGAAGCGGGGGGCCAAGAGACCCAGTACTTC. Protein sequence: CASSLEAGGQETQYF.

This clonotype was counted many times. CDR3 bases: TGCAGTGCTAGTGACCGGGATAGCGGGGGGGCAGGTAGGGATACGCAGTATTTT. Protein sequence: CSASDRDSGGAGRDTQYF. V is TRBV20-1 and J is TRBJ2-3, with 11 bases identical to TRBD2. Germline CDR1 and CDR2: DFQATT and SNEGSKA (reference sequence). This CDR3 is built from 18 residues. V lost 3 bases to trimming and J lost 6 bases; unmatched junction nucleotides: 17.

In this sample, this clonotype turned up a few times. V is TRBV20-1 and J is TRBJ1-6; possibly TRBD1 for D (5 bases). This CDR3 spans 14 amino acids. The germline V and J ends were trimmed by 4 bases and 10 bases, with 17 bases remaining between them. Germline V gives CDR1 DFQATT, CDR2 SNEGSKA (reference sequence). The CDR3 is CSATSGTSRSPLHF. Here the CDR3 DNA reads TGCAGTGCTACCTCCGGGACTTCGCGGTCACCCCTCCACTTT.

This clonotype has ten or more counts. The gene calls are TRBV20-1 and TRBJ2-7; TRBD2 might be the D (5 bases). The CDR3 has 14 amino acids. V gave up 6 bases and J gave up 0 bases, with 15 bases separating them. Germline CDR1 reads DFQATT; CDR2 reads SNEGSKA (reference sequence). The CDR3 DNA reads TGCAGTGCATCACTAGTGTTGAGCTCCTACGAGCAGTACTTC. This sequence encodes CSASLVLSSYEQYF.

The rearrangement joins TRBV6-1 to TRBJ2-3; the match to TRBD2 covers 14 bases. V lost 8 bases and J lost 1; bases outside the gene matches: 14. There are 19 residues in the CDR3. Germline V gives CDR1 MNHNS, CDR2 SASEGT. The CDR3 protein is CASCREGLAGGWCTDTQYF. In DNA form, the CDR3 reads TGTGCCAGCTGCAGGGAAGGACTAGCGGGGGGCTGGTGCACAGATACGCAGTATTTT.

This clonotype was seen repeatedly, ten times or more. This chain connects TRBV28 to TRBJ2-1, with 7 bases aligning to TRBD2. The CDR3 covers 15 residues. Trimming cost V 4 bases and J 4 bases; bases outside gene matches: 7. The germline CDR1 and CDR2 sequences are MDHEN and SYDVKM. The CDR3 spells CASSWGRGGYNEQFF. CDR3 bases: TGTGCCAGCAGTTGGGGCCGGGGAGGGTACAATGAGCAGTTCTTC. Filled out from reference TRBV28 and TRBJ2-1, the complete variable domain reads DVKVTQSSRYLVKRTGEKVFLECVQDMDHENMFWYRQDPGLGLRLIYFSYDVKMKEKGDIPEGYSVSREKKERFSLILESASTNQTSMYLCASSWGRGGYNEQFFGPGTRLTVL.

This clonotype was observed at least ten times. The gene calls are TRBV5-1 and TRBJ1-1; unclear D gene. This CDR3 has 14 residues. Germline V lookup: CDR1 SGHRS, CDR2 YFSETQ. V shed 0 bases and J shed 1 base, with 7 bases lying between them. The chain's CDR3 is CASSLEWGNTEAFF. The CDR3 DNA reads TGCGCCAGCAGCTTGGAGTGGGGGAACACTGAAGCTTTCTTT.

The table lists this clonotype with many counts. Written as DNA, the CDR3 is TGTGCCAGCTCCCGAACAGGGATCTCTGGAAACACCATATATTTT. Amino acid sequence: CASSRTGISGNTIYF. The chain links TRBV27 to TRBJ1-3, with D perhaps TRBD1 (6 bases). CDR1 and CDR2 from the germline V gene are MNHEY and SMNVEV (reference sequence). The CDR3 has 15 residues. Between the trimmed V and J ends, which lost 8 bases and 0 bases, there was a span of 14 bases.

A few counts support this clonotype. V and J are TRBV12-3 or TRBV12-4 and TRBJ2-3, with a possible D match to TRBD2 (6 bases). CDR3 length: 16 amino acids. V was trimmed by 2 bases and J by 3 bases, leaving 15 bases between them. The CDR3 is CASSLYGGSGTDTQYF. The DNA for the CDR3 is TGTGCCAGCAGTTTATATGGGGGGTCTGGGACAGATACGCAGTATTTT.

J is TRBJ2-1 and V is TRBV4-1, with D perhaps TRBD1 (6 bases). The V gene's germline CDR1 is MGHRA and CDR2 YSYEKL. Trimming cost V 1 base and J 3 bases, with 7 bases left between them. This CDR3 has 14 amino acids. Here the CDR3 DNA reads TGCGCCAGCAGCCAAGGAGGGGGCTACAATGAGCAGTTCTTC. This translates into CASSQGGGYNEQFF.

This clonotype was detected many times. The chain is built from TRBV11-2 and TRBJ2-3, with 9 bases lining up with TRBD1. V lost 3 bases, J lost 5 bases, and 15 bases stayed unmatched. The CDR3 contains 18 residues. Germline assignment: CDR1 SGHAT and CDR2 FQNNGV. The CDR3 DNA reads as TGTGCCAGCAGCTTTCGGTACCCTCACAGGGGGCATGGAGATACGCAGTATTTT. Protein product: CASSFRYPHRGHGDTQYF.

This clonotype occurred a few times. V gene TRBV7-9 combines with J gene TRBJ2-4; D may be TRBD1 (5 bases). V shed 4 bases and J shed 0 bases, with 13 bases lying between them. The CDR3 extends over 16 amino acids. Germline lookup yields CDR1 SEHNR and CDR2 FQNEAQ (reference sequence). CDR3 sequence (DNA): TGTGCCAGCAGCTGGGCAGGGAATCTAGCCAAAAACATTCAGTACTTC. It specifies CASSWAGNLAKNIQYF.

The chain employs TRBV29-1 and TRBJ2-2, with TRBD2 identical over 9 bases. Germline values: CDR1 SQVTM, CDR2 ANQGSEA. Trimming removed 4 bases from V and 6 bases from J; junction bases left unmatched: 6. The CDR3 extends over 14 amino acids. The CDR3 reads CSVGGGRGAGELFF. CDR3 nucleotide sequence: TGCAGCGTTGGGGGCGGGAGGGGGGCCGGGGAGCTGTTTTTT.

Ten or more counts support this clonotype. The CDR3 reads CATRQDRYSNQPQHF. The CDR3 DNA reads as TGTGCCACCAGACAGGACAGGTATAGCAATCAGCCCCAGCATTTT. The V call is TRBV15, the J call TRBJ1-5, with TRBD1 identical over 7 bases. CDR3 size: 15 residues. J was trimmed by 0 bases and V by 6 bases; bases with no gene match: 5. Germline lookup yields CDR1 LNHNV and CDR2 YYDKDF (reference sequence).

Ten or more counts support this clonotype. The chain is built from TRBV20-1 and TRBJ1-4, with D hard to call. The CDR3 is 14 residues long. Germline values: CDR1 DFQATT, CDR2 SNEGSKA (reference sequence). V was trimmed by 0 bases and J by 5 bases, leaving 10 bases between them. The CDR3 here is CSARDTPLNEKLFF. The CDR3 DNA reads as TGCAGTGCTAGAGATACCCCACTGAATGAAAAACTGTTTTTT.

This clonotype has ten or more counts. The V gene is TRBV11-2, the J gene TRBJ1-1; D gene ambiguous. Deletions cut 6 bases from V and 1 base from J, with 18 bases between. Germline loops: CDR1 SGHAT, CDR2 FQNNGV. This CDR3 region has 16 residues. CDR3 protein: CASSGPTGLTNTEAFF. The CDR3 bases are TGTGCCAGCAGTGGTCCCACCGGACTGACGAACACTGAAGCTTTCTTT.

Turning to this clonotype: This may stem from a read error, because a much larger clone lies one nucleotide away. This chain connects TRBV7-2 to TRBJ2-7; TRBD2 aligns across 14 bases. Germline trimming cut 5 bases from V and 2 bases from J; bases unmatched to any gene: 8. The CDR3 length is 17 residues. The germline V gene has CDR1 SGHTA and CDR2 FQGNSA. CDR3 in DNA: TGTGCCAGCAGCAGACTAGCGGGGGGGCTGAGGACCTACGAGCAGTACGTC. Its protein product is CASSRLAGGLRTYEQYV.

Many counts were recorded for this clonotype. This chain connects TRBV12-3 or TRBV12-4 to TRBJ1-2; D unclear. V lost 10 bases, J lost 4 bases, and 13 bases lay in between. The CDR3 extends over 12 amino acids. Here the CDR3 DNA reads TGTGCCACCCGGCGATCCTTCTATGGCTACACCTTC. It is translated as CATRRSFYGYTF.

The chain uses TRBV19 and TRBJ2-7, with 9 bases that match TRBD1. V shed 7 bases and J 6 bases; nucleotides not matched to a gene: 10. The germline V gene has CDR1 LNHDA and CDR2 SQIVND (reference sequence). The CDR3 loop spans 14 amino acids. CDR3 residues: CASISQGAAGEQYV. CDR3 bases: TGTGCCAGTATTTCACAGGGGGCTGCGGGCGAGCAGTACGTC.